This paragraph reports one T cell receptor beta chain. Its antigen is still unknown. Treatment defined: roughly 19 received Ad26.COV2.S at low or high dose, single or two shots; about 5 received placebo; per-sample allocation not given. Specimen acquisition occurred on day 63 following the initial vaccine or placebo injection. The germline V gene encodes CDR1 SGHRS and CDR2 YFSETQ. J lost 1 base, V lost 4 bases, and 4 bases had no gene match. CDR3 size: 15 residues. This sample is part of a study of Ad26.COV2.S vaccination and SARS-CoV-2 variants. Study observations and caveats: People who got the vaccine or the placebo had similar non-spike TCR breadth.

Only in-frame clones appear in the TCRdb table, and some are missing; sequencing was by immunoSEQ multiplex PCR. Among 350,000 to 500,000 clones listed, less than 95% were seen once. The sequence was obtained from a person aged 18 to 59 who received the Ad26.COV2.S COVID-19 vaccine or a placebo. The sample here was peripheral blood, taken in a trial of Ad26.COV2.S vaccine versus placebo. The chain recombines TRBV5-1 with TRBJ2-5, with 10 bases that match TRBD2. As DNA, the CDR3 is TGCGCCAGCAGCCCAGCGGGAGGGCGCCAAGAGACCCAGTACTTC. It is translated as CASSPAGGRQETQYF.